This TCR beta chain appears in the sequencing data of a study of OX40 agonist ivuxolimab in advanced cancers. Study summary: Partial responses were achieved by three patients, of whom one had hepatocellular carcinoma and two had cutaneous melanoma. Broader study findings: Relative to CD4+, CD8+ T cells held more expanded clones on average.

V lost 8 bases and J 1 base, leaving 11 bases between the germline ends. Germline assignment: CDR1 ENHRY and CDR2 SYGVKD. The length of the CDR3 is 14 residues. In its sample, this clone ranks as medium-sized. What it binds is unknown. Data came from immunoSEQ multiplex PCR; TCRdb stores just in-frame clones and leaves some out. The sample carries approximately 50,000 clones, over 70% recorded once. The specimen was CD4+ or CD8+ T cells sorted from blood, collected in a trial of the OX40 agonist ivuxolimab. This receptor was identified in an adult with an advanced solid tumor such as melanoma, head and neck, liver or kidney cancer. The V gene is TRBV10-3, the J gene TRBJ2-2; D is possibly TRBD1 (5 bases). The CDR3 is CAIGGAENTGELFF. DNA for the CDR3: TGTGCCATCGGTGGGGCGGAGAACACCGGGGAGCTGTTTTTT.